The clone carrying this TCR beta chain turned up a few times. Produced via immunoSEQ multiplex PCR; TCRdb's table is partial and in-frame only. This sample has some 31,000 clones, with approximately 80% found just once. This sample was included in a study of monozygotic twins with cystic fibrosis. V dropped 4 bases and J dropped 4; count of bases not matched to a gene: 3. CDR3 length equals 13 residues. Germline assignment: CDR1 SGHTS and CDR2 YDEGEE. The receptor was derived from a girl aged 2 to 10 with cystic fibrosis. Material: blood. This chain links TRBV5-8 with TRBJ1-1, with TRBD1 identical over 8 bases. DNA for the CDR3: TGTGCCAGCAGCCGACAGGGGCTCACTGAAGCTTTCTTT. It specifies CASSRQGLTEAFF.